Detailed here is one TCR beta chain. Its target is not known. This may stem from a read error, because a much larger clone lies one nucleotide away. Combining a sample-barcoded 5' primer with a J-beta primer mix, a second PCR ran for 7 to 11 cycles. MiXCR was run by TCRdb on the 5' RACE reads, yielding one entry per CDR3 protein. The repertoire holds fewer than 2,000,000 distinct CDR3 sequences, with roughly a third as singletons. The sample originates from a study of blood T cells in healthy people across ages. Study-wide findings and caveats: Diversity estimates from one million T cells were considered underestimates. Strongly correlated with naive T cell percentage was TCR beta diversity.

This CDR3 is 15 amino acids long. Germline V CDR1 and CDR2: LGHNA, YNFKEQ. Per-sample PBMC isolation yielded at least 6.5 million cells. The chain links TRBV4-2 to TRBJ2-5; perhaps TRBD2 as D (6 bases). The end of the DNA fits TRBJ2-7 better, so the J call may be wrong. The sequence came from a woman aged 25 to 39 in good health. Sequencing was carried out using blood. CDR3 region: CASSQEGSGYYEQYF. CDR3 bases: TGTGCCAGCAGCCAAGAAGGGAGCGGGTACTACGAGCAGTACTTC.